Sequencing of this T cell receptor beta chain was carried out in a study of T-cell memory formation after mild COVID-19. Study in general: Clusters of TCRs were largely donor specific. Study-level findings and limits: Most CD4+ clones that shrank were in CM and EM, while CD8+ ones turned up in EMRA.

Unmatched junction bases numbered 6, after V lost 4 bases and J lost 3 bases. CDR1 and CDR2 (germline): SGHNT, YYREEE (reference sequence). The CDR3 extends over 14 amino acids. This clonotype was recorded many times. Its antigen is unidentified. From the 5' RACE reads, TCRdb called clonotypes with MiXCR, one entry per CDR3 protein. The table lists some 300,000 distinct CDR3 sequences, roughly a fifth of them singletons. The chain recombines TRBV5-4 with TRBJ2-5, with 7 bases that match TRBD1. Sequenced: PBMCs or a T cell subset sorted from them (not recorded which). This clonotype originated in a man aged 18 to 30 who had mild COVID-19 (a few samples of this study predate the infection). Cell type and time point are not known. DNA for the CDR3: TGTGCCAGCAGCCCGACAGGGATGGAAGAGACCCAGTACTTC. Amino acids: CASSPTGMEETQYF.